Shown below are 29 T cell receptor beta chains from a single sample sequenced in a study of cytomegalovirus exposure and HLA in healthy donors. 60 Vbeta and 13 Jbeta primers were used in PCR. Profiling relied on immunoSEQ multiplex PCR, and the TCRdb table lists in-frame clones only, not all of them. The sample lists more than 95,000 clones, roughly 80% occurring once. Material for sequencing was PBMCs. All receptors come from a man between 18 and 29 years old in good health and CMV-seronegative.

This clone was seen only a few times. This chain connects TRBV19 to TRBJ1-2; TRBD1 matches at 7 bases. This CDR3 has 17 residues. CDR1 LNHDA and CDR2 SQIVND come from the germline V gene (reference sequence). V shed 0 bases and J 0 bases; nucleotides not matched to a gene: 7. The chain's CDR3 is CASSIDLTGLTNYGYTF. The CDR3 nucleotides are TGTGCCAGTAGTATAGACTTGACAGGGTTAACTAACTATGGCTACACCTTC. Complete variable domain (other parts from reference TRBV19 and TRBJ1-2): DGGITQSPKYLFRKEGQNVTLSCEQNLNHDAMYWYRQDPGQGLRLIYYSQIVNDFQKGDIAEGYSVSREKKESFPLTVTSAQKNPTAFYLCASSIDLTGLTNYGYTFGSGTRLTVV.

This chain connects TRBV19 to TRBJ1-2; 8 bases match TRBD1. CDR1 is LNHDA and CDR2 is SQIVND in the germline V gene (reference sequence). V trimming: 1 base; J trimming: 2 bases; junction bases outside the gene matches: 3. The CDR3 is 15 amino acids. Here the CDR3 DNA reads TGTGCCAGTAGTATAGGGGACAGGTCCAACTATGGCTACACCTTC. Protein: CASSIGDRSNYGYTF.

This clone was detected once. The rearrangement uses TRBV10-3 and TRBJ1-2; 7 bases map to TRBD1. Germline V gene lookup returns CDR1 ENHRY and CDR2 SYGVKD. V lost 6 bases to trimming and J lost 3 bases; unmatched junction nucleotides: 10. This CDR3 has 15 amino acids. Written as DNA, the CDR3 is TGTGCCATCAGGGACGACAGGGAGAACCACTATGGCTACACCTTC. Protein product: CAIRDDRENHYGYTF.

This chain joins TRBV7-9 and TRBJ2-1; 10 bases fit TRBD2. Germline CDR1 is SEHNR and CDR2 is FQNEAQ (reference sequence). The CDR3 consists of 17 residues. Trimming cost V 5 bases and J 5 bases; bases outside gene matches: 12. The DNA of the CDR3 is TGTGCCAGCAGCCTACTAGCGGGGCACCCCTCACACAATGAGCAGTTCTTC. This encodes CASSLLAGHPSHNEQFF.

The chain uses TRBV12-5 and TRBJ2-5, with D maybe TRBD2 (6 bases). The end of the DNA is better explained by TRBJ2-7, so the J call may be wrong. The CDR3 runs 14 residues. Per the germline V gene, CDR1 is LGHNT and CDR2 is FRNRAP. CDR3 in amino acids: CASAGDHSSYEQYF. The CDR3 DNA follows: TGTGCTAGTGCGGGGGATCACAGCTCCTACGAGCAGTACTTC.

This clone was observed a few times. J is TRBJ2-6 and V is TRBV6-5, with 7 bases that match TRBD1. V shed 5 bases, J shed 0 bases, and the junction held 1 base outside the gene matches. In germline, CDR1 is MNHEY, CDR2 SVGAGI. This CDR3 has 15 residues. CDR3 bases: TGTGCCAGCAGTGGGGACAGCTCTGGGGCCAACGTCCTGACTTTC. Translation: CASSGDSSGANVLTF.

CDR3 in DNA: TGTGCCATCAGTGATCCCCGGACTGTGGGTTCCCGGACTCAGTACTTC. Protein sequence: CAISDPRTVGSRTQYF. The J gene is TRBJ2-4, the V gene TRBV10-3, with D possibly being TRBD2 (5 bases). CDR1 and CDR2 from the germline V gene are ENHRY and SYGVKD. CDR3 length equals 16 residues. V was trimmed by 3 bases and J by 12 bases, leaving 24 bases between them.

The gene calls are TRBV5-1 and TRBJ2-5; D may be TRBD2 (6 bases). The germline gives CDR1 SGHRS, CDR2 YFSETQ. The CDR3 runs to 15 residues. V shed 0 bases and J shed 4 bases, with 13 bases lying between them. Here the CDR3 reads CASSLATSNRETQYF. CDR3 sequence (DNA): TGCGCCAGCAGCTTGGCGACTAGTAATAGAGAGACCCAGTACTTC.

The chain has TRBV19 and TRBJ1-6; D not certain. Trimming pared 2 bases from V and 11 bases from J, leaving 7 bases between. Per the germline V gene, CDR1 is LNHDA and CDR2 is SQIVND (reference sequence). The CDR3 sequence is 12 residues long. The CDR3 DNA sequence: TGTGCCAGTAGTATACCCCAGGCACCCCTCCACTTT. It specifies CASSIPQAPLHF.

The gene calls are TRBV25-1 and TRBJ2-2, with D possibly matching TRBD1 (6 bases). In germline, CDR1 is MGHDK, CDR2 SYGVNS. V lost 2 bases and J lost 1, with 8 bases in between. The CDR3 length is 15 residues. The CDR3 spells CASSERDKNTGELFF. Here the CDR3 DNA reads TGTGCCAGCAGTGAAAGGGACAAGAACACCGGGGAGCTGTTTTTT.

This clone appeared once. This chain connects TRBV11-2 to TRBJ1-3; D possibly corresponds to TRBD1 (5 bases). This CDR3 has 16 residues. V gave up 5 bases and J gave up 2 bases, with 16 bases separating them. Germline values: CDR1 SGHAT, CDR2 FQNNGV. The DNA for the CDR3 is TGTGCCAGCAGCCCCCTAACGGGGGAACCTGGAAACACCATATATTTT. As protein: CASSPLTGEPGNTIYF.

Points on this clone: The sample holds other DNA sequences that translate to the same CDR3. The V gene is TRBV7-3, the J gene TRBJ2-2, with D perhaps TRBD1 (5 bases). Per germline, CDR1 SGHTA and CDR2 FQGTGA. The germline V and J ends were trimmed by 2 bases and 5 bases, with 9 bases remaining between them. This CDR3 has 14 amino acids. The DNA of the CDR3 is TGTGCCAGCAGCTTATATCAGGGTACCGGGGAGCTGTTTTTT. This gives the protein CASSLYQGTGELFF.

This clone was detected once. This chain's CDR3 is CASSFDRGREKLFF. The CDR3 region has the DNA TGTGCCAGCAGCTTCGACAGGGGGCGAGAAAAACTGTTTTTT. This chain links TRBV11-2 with TRBJ1-4; 10 nucleotides line up with TRBD1. The CDR3 contains 14 residues. CDR1 and CDR2 (germline): SGHAT, FQNNGV. V dropped 3 bases and J dropped 8; count of bases not matched to a gene: 3.

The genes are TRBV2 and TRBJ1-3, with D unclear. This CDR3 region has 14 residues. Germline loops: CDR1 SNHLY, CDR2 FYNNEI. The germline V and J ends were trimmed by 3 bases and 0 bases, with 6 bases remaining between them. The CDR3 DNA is TGTGCCAGCAGTGATCTGGCCTCTGGAAACACCATATATTTT. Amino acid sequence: CASSDLASGNTIYF.

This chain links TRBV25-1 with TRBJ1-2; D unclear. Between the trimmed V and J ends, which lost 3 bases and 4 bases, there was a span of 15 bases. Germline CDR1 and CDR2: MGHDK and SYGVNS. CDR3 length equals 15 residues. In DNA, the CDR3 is TGTGCCAGCAGTGAGGCACGAGGGCAAAGCTATGGCTACACCTTC. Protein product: CASSEARGQSYGYTF.

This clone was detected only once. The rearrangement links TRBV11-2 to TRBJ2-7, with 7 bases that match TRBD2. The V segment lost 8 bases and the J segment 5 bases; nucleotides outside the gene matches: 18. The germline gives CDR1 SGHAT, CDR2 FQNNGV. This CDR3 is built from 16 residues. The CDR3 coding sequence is TGTGCCAGCGAACCTGGGGAGGGATCGGTTAATCACGAGCAGTACTTC. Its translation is CASEPGEGSVNHEQYF.

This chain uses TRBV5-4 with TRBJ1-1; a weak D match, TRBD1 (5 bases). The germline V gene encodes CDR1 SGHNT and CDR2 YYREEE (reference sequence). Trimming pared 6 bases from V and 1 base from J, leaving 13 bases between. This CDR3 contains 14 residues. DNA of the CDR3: TGTGCCAGCACCCTGAAGGGGCCGAACACTGAAGCTTTCTTT. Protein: CASTLKGPNTEAFF.

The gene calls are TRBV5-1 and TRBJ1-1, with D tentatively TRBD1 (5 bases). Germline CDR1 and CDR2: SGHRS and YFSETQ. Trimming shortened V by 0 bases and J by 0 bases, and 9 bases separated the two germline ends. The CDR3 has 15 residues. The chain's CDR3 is CASSLGGSLNTEAFF. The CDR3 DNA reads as TGCGCCAGCAGCTTGGGGGGCAGCTTGAACACTGAAGCTTTCTTT.

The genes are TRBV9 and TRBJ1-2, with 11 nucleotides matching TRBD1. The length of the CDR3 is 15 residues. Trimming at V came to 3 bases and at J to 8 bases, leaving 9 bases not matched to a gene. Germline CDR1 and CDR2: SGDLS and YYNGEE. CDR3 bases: TGTGCCAGCAGCGAGGGGGGGACAGGGGGTCGGGGCTACACCTTC. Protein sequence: CASSEGGTGGRGYTF.

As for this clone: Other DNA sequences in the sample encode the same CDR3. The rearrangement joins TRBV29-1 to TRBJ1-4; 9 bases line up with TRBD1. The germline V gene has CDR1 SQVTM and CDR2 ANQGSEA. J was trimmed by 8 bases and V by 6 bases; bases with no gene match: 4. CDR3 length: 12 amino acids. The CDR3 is CSVGTGREKLFF. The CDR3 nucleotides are TGCAGCGTCGGGACAGGGAGGGAAAAACTGTTTTTT.

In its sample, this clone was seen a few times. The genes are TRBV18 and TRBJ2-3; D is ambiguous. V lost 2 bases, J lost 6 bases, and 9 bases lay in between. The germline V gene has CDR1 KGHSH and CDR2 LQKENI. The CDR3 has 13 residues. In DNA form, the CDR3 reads TGTGCCAGCTCACCAGGCTCCTGGGATACGCAGTATTTT. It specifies CASSPGSWDTQYF.

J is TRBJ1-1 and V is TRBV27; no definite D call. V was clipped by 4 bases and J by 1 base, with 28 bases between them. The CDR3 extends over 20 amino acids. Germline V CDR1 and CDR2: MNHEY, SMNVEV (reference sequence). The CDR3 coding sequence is TGTGCCAGCAGTTCCTCCTTTCCCCAGAGAGGGAAGGTGGGGAACACTGAAGCTTTCTTT. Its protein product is CASSSSFPQRGKVGNTEAFF.

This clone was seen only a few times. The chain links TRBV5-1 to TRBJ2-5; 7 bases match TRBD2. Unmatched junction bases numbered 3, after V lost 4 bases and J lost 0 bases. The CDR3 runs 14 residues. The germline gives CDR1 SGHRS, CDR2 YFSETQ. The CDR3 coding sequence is TGCGCCAGCAGCGGGGGGAGGGACCAAGAGACCCAGTACTTC. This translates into CASSGGRDQETQYF.

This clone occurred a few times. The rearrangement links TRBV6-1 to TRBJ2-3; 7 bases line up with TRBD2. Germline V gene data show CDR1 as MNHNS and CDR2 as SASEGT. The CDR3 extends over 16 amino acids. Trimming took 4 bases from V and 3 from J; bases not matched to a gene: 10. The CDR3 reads CASSGPNVGGTDTQYF. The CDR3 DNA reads TGTGCCAGCAGTGGTCCAAATGTGGGGGGGACAGATACGCAGTATTTT.

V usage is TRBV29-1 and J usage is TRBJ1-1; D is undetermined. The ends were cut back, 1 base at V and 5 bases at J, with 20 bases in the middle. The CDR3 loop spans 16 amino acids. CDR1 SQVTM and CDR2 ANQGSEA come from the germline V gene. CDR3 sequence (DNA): TGCAGCGTTGAAGGCTCGTTGGAGGGTATGATAACTGAAGCTTTCTTT. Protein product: CSVEGSLEGMITEAFF.

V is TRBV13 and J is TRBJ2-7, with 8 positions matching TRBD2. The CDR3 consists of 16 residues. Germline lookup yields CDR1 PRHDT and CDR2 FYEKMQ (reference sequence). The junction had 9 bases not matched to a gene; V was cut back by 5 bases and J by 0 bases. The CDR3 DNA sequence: TGTGCCAGCAGCCTCGGGTCCCTAGCGGGCTCCTACGAGCAGTACTTC. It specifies CASSLGSLAGSYEQYF.

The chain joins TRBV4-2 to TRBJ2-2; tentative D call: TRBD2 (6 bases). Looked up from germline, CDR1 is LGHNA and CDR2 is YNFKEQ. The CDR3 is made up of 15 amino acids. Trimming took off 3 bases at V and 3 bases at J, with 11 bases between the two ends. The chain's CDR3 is CASSHPGGDTGELFF. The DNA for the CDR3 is TGTGCCAGCAGCCATCCCGGAGGGGACACCGGGGAGCTGTTTTTT.

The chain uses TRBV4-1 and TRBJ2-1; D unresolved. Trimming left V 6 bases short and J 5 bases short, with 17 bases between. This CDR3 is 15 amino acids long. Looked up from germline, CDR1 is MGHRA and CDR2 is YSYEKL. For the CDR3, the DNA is TGCGCCAGCAGTGAAACGGTCTCTCGTCACAATGAGCAGTTCTTC. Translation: CASSETVSRHNEQFF.

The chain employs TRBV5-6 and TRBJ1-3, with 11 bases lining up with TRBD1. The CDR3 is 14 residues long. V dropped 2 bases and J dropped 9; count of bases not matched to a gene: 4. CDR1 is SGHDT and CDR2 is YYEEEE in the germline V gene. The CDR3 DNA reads TGTGCCAGCAGCTTCGGACAGGGGGCGGTCACCATATATTTT. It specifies CASSFGQGAVTIYF.